The 20 T cell receptor beta chains listed next were all sequenced from one sample in a study of cytomegalovirus exposure and HLA in healthy donors. Vbeta (60) and Jbeta (13) primers were used in the PCR. Sequencing used immunoSEQ multiplex PCR; TCRdb keeps in-frame clones, though not all of them. The sample has 150,000 to 200,000 clones, about 80% seen once. Specimen: PBMCs. Every receptor here comes from a man aged 30 to 39 in good health and CMV-seronegative.

The sample holds a few counts of this clone. The V call is TRBV20-1, the J call TRBJ1-2; no reliable D call. Germline V gene lookup returns CDR1 DFQATT and CDR2 SNEGSKA (reference sequence). The CDR3 totals 11 residues. V dropped 5 bases and J dropped 4 bases, with 8 bases sitting between them. This CDR3 is CSAWGVYGYTF. The CDR3 DNA follows: TGCAGTGCTTGGGGAGTCTATGGCTACACCTTC.

The CDR3 DNA reads as TGTGCCTGGAGTAGAGGAGGCCTCACTGAAGCTTTCTTT. Its protein product is CAWSRGGLTEAFF. The gene calls are TRBV30 and TRBJ1-1; D remains ambiguous. CDR3 length: 13 amino acids. The V end was cut by 2 bases, the J end by 4 bases, with 11 bases between. Per the germline V gene, CDR1 is GTSNPN and CDR2 is SVGIG (reference sequence).

The rearrangement links TRBV6-6 to TRBJ2-2, with D unclear. Germline CDR1 is MNHNY and CDR2 is SVGAGI (reference sequence). The CDR3 spans 13 residues. Trimming took off 7 bases at V and 1 base at J, with 7 bases between the two ends. CDR3 region: CASTPLNTGELFF. DNA of the CDR3: TGTGCCAGCACTCCTTTGAACACCGGGGAGCTGTTTTTT.

This clone was seen once. CDR3 nucleotide sequence: TGTGCCTGGAGTGTCGACATCTACGAGCAGTACTTC. It codes for CAWSVDIYEQYF. V and J are TRBV30 and TRBJ2-7; D uncertain. The CDR3 totals 12 residues. Trimming pared 0 bases from V and 3 bases from J, leaving 6 bases between. In germline, CDR1 is GTSNPN, CDR2 SVGIG (reference sequence).

This chain joins TRBV7-2 and TRBJ2-2, with D perhaps TRBD1 (7 bases). V dropped 2 bases and J dropped 0 bases, with 10 bases sitting between them. Germline CDR1 SGHTA, CDR2 FQGNSA. This CDR3 spans 16 amino acids. CDR3 in amino acids: CASSLQGGSNTGELFF. CDR3 coding DNA: TGTGCCAGCAGCTTACAGGGGGGTTCGAACACCGGGGAGCTGTTTTTT.

J is TRBJ2-7 and V is TRBV19; 10 positions agree with TRBD1. The V segment lost 4 bases and the J segment 3 bases; nucleotides outside the gene matches: 3. The germline CDR1 and CDR2 sequences are LNHDA and SQIVND (reference sequence). The CDR3 covers 14 residues. CDR3 amino acids: CASSTTGGVYEQYF. The CDR3 nucleotides are TGTGCCAGTAGTACGACAGGGGGCGTCTACGAGCAGTACTTC.

The chain carries TRBV30 and TRBJ2-2; 7 bases map to TRBD1. The germline CDR1 and CDR2 sequences are GTSNPN and SVGIG (reference sequence). CDR3 size: 15 residues. V trimming: 7 bases; J trimming: 6 bases; junction bases outside the gene matches: 14. The CDR3 coding sequence is TGTGCCTCGAAACCACCCTCGGGACAGCCCGGGGAGCTGTTTTTT. Amino acids: CASKPPSGQPGELFF.

This clone was seen more than once but under ten times. CDR3: CAWGLAGQSYEQYF. The CDR3 coding sequence is TGTGCCTGGGGCCTAGCGGGACAATCCTACGAGCAGTACTTC. The rearrangement uses TRBV30 and TRBJ2-7, with 9 bases aligning to TRBD2. Germline lookup yields CDR1 GTSNPN and CDR2 SVGIG (reference sequence). Germline trimming cut 5 bases from V and 1 base from J; bases unmatched to any gene: 6. CDR3 length: 14 amino acids. Together with reference TRBV30 and TRBJ2-7, the CDR3 gives the full variable domain: SQTIHQWPATLVQPVGSPLSLECTVEGTSNPNLYWYRQAAGRGLQLLFYSVGIGQISSEVPQNLSASRPQDRQFILSSKKLLLSDSGFYLCAWGLAGQSYEQYFGPGTRLTVT.

The rearrangement uses TRBV27 and TRBJ2-7, with 8 bases aligning to TRBD2. Germline V CDR1 and CDR2: MNHEY, SMNVEV (reference sequence). The CDR3 loop spans 14 amino acids. V gave up 7 bases and J gave up 3 bases; unmatched junction bases: 8. This CDR3 reads CASTVGGGNYEQYF. CDR3 in DNA: TGTGCCAGCACCGTCGGGGGGGGGAACTACGAGCAGTACTTC.

The chain combines TRBV15 with TRBJ2-1; TRBD2 agrees at 10 bases. The V and J ends lost 0 bases and 8 bases, in that order; junction bases with no gene match: 7. The CDR3 totals 16 residues. Germline CDR1 is LNHNV and CDR2 is YYDKDF (reference sequence). The CDR3 DNA follows: TGTGCCACCAGCAGAGATAGGGCTAGCGGGAGATATGAGCAGTTCTTC. It translates to CATSRDRASGRYEQFF.

The CDR3 loop reads CAWSWRGRTGELFF. CDR3 nucleotides: TGTGCCTGGAGTTGGCGGGGTAGGACCGGGGAGCTGTTTTTT. The rearrangement links TRBV30 to TRBJ2-2, with TRBD2 as a possible D gene (6 bases). CDR1 is GTSNPN, CDR2 SVGIG, per germline (reference sequence). V was cut by 2 bases and J by 5 bases, with 12 bases left in between. The CDR3 has 14 amino acids.

The V gene is TRBV7-3, the J gene TRBJ1-2; TRBD1 aligns across 9 bases. CDR1 is SGHTA, CDR2 FQGTGA, per germline. Trimming cost V 5 bases and J 0 bases; bases outside gene matches: 10. The CDR3 has 17 amino acids. In DNA, the CDR3 is TGTGCCAGCAGCCAGGATCCGGGACAGGGAGCTAACTATGGCTACACCTTC. It specifies CASSQDPGQGANYGYTF.

This clone has just a few counts. V gene TRBV10-3 combines with J gene TRBJ2-4; D perhaps matches TRBD1 (6 bases). The V end lost 5 bases, the J end lost 7 bases, and 6 bases lay between the germline ends. Germline V lookup: CDR1 ENHRY, CDR2 SYGVKD. The CDR3 runs 11 residues. Here the CDR3 reads CAISQGNIQYF. CDR3 nucleotide sequence: TGTGCCATCAGTCAGGGGAACATTCAGTACTTC.

Comment on this clone: This sample also contains other DNA sequences that code for the same CDR3. The V call is TRBV19, the J call TRBJ1-5; D is perhaps TRBD1 (6 bases). V was pared by 6 bases and J by 2 bases, with 11 bases between. The CDR3 runs 14 residues. The germline CDR1 and CDR2 sequences are LNHDA and SQIVND (reference sequence). This chain's CDR3 is CASSLQGGNQPQHF. As DNA, the CDR3 is TGTGCCAGTAGCCTACAGGGAGGCAATCAGCCCCAGCATTTT.

The chain is built from TRBV28 and TRBJ1-2; TRBD1 is a possible D gene (5 bases). Germline V gene sequence: CDR1 MDHEN, CDR2 SYDVKM. The CDR3 length is 13 residues. V lost 9 bases and J lost 3, with 14 bases in between. CDR3 loop: CARGATEYYGYTF. CDR3 bases: TGTGCCAGAGGCGCGACAGAGTACTATGGCTACACCTTC.

This clone was seen only a few times. The chain employs TRBV30 and TRBJ1-1, with D possibly matching TRBD1 (5 bases). In germline, CDR1 is GTSNPN, CDR2 SVGIG (reference sequence). The CDR3 extends over 13 amino acids. Trimming cost V 7 bases and J 11 bases, with 23 bases left between them. The CDR3 is CALRDSGWGGAFF. The CDR3 DNA reads TGTGCCTTGCGGGACTCAGGGTGGGGGGGTGCTTTCTTT. Combining the CDR3 with reference TRBV30 and TRBJ1-1 gives the whole variable domain SQTIHQWPATLVQPVGSPLSLECTVEGTSNPNLYWYRQAAGRGLQLLFYSVGIGQISSEVPQNLSASRPQDRQFILSSKKLLLSDSGFYLCALRDSGWGGAFFGQGTRLTVV.

This chain connects TRBV10-3 to TRBJ1-5; TRBD1 matches at 7 bases. The CDR3 length is 17 residues. Germline loops: CDR1 ENHRY, CDR2 SYGVKD. Trimming took 5 bases from V and 6 from J; bases not matched to a gene: 16. CDR3: CAISPGDRQGVGQPQHF. For the CDR3, the DNA is TGTGCCATCAGTCCGGGGGACCGGCAGGGGGTCGGTCAGCCCCAGCATTTT.

The J gene is TRBJ2-7, the V gene TRBV5-1; 8 bases align to TRBD1. This CDR3 has 16 residues. Germline values: CDR1 SGHRS, CDR2 YFSETQ. The V segment lost 2 bases and the J segment 3 bases; nucleotides outside the gene matches: 10. The CDR3, as DNA: TGCGCCAGCAGCTTTCCAACAGGGACAGGCCACTACGAGCAGTACTTC. Amino acids: CASSFPTGTGHYEQYF.

This chain connects TRBV13 to TRBJ2-1; possible D gene TRBD2, 7 bases. The length of the CDR3 is 14 residues. Per germline, CDR1 PRHDT and CDR2 FYEKMQ (reference sequence). V was clipped by 5 bases and J by 8 bases, with 16 bases between them. The DNA of the CDR3 is TGTGCCAGCAGCACCCAAAGAGGGGGGGATGAGCAGTTCTTC. It specifies CASSTQRGGDEQFF.

This clone was seen only once. The genes are TRBV14 and TRBJ2-1; TRBD1 might be the D (5 bases). Looked up from germline, CDR1 is SGHDN and CDR2 is FVKESK. V shed 2 bases and J shed 6 bases, with 14 bases lying between them. The CDR3 is 15 residues long. DNA for the CDR3: TGTGCCAGCAGCCAACTGGACACTATCCTCAATGAGCAGTTCTTC. Its protein product is CASSQLDTILNEQFF.